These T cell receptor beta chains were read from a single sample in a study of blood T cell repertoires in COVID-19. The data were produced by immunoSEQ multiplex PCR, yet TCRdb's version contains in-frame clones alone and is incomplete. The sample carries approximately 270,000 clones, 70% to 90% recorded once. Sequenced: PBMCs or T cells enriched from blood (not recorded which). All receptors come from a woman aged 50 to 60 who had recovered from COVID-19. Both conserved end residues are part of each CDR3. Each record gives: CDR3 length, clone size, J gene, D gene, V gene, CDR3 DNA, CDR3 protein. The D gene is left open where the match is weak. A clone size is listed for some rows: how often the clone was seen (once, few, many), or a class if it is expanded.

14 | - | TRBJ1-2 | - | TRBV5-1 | TGCGCCAGCAGCTTCTCCGAGGAGGGCTATGGCTACACCTTC | CASSFSEEGYGYTF
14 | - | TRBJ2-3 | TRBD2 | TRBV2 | TGTGCCAGCAGTGTGACTAGCGGGAGGGATACGCAGTATTTT | CASSVTSGRDTQYF
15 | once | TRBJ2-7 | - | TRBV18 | TGTGCCAGCTCACCACCGCTTGCCAGTACCTACGAGCAGTACTTC | CASSPPLASTYEQYF
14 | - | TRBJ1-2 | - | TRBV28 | TGTGCCAGCAGTCCTCCGGACAGTGACTATGGCTACACCTTC | CASSPPDSDYGYTF
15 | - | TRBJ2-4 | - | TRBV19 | TGTGCCAGTAGTGCAAGGGGGGGAGCCAAAAACATTCAGTACTTC | CASSARGGAKNIQYF
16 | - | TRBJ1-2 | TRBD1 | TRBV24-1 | TGTGCCACCAGTAAATCAGGGGGTTTTGGCGAAGGTGGCTACACCTTC | CATSKSGGFGEGGYTF
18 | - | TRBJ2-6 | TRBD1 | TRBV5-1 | TGCGCCAGCAGCCTGGATGCGACAGGGATCGCTGGGGCCAACGTCCTGACTTTC | CASSLDATGIAGANVLTF
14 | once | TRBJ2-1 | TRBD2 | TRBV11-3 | TGTGCCAGCCAAAGGACTAGCGGGAGAAATGAGCAGTTCTTC | CASQRTSGRNEQFF
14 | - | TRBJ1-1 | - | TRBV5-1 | TGCGCCAGCCGTAGGGGTTCCATGAACACTGAAGCTTTCTTT | CASRRGSMNTEAFF
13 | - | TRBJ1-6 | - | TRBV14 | TGTGCCAGCAGCACCCAGGGGTACGCTCCCCTCCACTTT | CASSTQGYAPLHF
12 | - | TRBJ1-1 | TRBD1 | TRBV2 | TGTGCCAGCAGCATGACAGGGTCCGAAGCTTTCTTT | CASSMTGSEAFF
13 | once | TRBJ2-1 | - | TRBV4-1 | TGCGCCAGCAGCCAAGAGTCCCGTAATGAGCAGTTCTTC | CASSQESRNEQFF
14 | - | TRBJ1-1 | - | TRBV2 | TGTGCCAGCAGCCCGGACAGCGTTAACACTGAAGCTTTCTTT | CASSPDSVNTEAFF
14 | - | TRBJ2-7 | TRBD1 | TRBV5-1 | TGCGCCAGCAGCCCGCCGGGACAGATTGCGGGGCAGTACTTC | CASSPPGQIAGQYF
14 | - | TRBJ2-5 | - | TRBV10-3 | TGTGCCACGACGGATACGGGAGTCGGAGAGACCCAGTACTTC | CATTDTGVGETQYF
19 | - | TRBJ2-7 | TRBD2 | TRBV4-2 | TGTGCCAGCAGCCAAGCCCTCTCTTCTAGCGGGGGGAGCTCCTACGAGCAGTACTTC | CASSQALSSSGGSSYEQYF
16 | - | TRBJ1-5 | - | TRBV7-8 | TGTGCCAGCAGGCCAGGGGCTCGCGATAGCAATCAGCCCCAGCATTTT | CASRPGARDSNQPQHF
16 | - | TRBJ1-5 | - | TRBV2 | TGTGCCAGCAGTGAAGACTCAGGCGCTAATAATCAGCCCCAGCATTTT | CASSEDSGANNQPQHF
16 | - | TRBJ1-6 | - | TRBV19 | TGTGCCAGTAGTATCGGCCAGGGCCGTTTTCTTTCACCCCTCCACTTT | CASSIGQGRFLSPLHF
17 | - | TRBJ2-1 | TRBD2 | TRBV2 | TGTGCCAGCAGTGGCCCGGGACTAGCGGGAAATTACAATGAGCAGTTCTTC | CASSGPGLAGNYNEQFF
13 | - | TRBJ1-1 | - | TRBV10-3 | TGTGCCATCACGGAACAGGGAGCAACTGAAGCTTTCTTT | CAITEQGATEAFF
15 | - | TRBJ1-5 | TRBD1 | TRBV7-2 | TGTGCCAGCAGCTTAGTACAGGGGATAAGTCAGCCCCAGCATTTT | CASSLVQGISQPQHF
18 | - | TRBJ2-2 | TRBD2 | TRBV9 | TGTGCCAGCAGCGTAGCGACTAGCGGGAGTCTTGTATCCGGGGAGCTGTTTTTT | CASSVATSGSLVSGELFF
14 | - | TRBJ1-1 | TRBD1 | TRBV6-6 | TGTGCCATCGGGCGCAGGGGGCAGAGCTCTGAAGCTTTCTTT | CAIGRRGQSSEAFF
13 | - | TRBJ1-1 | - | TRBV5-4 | TGTGCCAGCAGGGCACAGGGATGGACTGAAGCTTTCTTT | CASRAQGWTEAFF
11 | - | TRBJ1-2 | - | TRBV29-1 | TGCAGCGTGCAGGGATCCTATGGCTACACCTTC | CSVQGSYGYTF
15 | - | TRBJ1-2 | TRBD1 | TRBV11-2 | TGTGCCAGCAGCTCAGGAACAGGGGCTAACTATGGCTACACCTTC | CASSSGTGANYGYTF
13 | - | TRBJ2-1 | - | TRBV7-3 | TGTGCCAGCAGCTTACAGGAGGGAGGCCCGAAGTTCTTC | CASSLQEGGPKFF
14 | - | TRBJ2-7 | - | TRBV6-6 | TGTGCCAGCAGTTACTCTGAGGGCTCCTACGAGCAGTACTTC | CASSYSEGSYEQYF
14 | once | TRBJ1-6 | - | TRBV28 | TGTGCCAGCAGTTCACCGGCCTATAATTCACCCCTCCACTTT | CASSSPAYNSPLHF
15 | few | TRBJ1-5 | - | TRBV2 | TGTGCCAGCAGACCCGACAGGCTGTCCAATCAGCCCCAGCATTTT | CASRPDRLSNQPQHF
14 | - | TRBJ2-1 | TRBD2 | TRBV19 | TGTGCCAGTAGTCCTAGCGGAGGCTACAATGAGCAGTTCTTC | CASSPSGGYNEQFF
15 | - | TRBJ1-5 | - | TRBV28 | TGTGCCAGCAGTTTAAGGAGGGTAGGGCCGCAGCCCCAGCATTTT | CASSLRRVGPQPQHF
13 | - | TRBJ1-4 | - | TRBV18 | TGTGCCAGCTCACAACCCCATAATGAAAAACTGTTTTTT | CASSQPHNEKLFF
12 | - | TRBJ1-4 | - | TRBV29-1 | TGCAGCGGCGAAGGGGAAGGTGAAAAACTGTTTTTT | CSGEGEGEKLFF
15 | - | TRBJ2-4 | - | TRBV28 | TGTGCCAGCAGTTCGGCAGGGATAAAAAAAAACATTCAGTACTTC | CASSSAGIKKNIQYF
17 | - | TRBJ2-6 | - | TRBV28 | TGTGCCAGCAGTTTAACAGGAGATTCATCTGGGGCCAACGTCCTGACTTTC | CASSLTGDSSGANVLTF
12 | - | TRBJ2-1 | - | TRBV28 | TGTGCCAGCAGTTTACACCCGAATGGGAGGTTCTTC | CASSLHPNGRFF
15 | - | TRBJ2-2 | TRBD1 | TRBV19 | TGTGCCAGTAGACCGGGACAGCTGAACACCGGGGAGCTGTTTTTT | CASRPGQLNTGELFF
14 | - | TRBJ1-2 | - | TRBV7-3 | TGTGCCAGCAGCTTAAGGCCAGGGAACTATGGCTACACCTTC | CASSLRPGNYGYTF
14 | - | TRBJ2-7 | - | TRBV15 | TGTGCCACCAGCAGAGTCGCCGGGTTTCGCGAGCAGTACTTC | CATSRVAGFREQYF
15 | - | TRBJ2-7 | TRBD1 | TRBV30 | TGTGCCTGGAGTGGGAATCGGGACAGGCAGTACGAGCAGTACTTC | CAWSGNRDRQYEQYF
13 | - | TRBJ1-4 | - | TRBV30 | TGTGCCTGGAGTGTCCAGGTCAACGAAAAACTGTTTTTT | CAWSVQVNEKLFF
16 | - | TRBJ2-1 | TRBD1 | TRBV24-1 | TGTGCCACCAGTGATCCGGGACAGGGCTCCTACAATGAGCAGTTCTTC | CATSDPGQGSYNEQFF
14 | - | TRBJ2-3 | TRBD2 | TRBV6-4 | TGTGCCAGCAGTTTAGCGGGAGTAAAAGATACGCAGTATTTT | CASSLAGVKDTQYF
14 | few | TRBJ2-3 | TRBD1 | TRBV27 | TGTGCCAGCAGTCCACGGACAGGGCCAGATACGCAGTATTTT | CASSPRTGPDTQYF
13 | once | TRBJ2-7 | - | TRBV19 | TGTGCCAGTAGGGGGCTAGCGTCCCTCGAGCAGTACTTC | CASRGLASLEQYF
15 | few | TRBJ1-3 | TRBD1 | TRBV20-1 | TGCAGTGCTAGTACCTACAGGGGATCTGGAAACACCATATATTTT | CSASTYRGSGNTIYF
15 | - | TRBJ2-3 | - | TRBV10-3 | TGTGCCATCAACGGGCCGGGAGCGGACACAGATACGCAGTATTTT | CAINGPGADTDTQYF